The rows below give T cell receptor beta chains drawn from one sample of a study of blood T cell repertoires in COVID-19. TCRdb keeps only in-frame clones here, not all; method: immunoSEQ multiplex PCR. The sample holds about 29,000 clones; around 91% are singletons and the top ten take 15% to 20%. Sequencing used peripheral blood. The origin of the receptors is an elderly man with acute or convalescent COVID-19. The CDR3 runs from the conserved cysteine through the conserved F or W. Each record gives: V gene, D gene, CDR3 length, J gene, CDR3 protein, CDR3 DNA. D genes are given only for firm matches.

>TRBV7-6|NA|17|TRBJ1-6
CASSQRRGGVENSPLHF
TGTGCCAGCAGCCAAAGGCGCGGGGGGGTAGAAAATTCACCCCTCCACTTT
>TRBV18|TRBD1|16|TRBJ2-2
CASSPKRTGTTGELFF
TGTGCCAGCTCACCCAAACGGACAGGGACGACCGGGGAGCTGTTTTTT
>TRBV12-3/TRBV12-4|NA|13|TRBJ2-7
CASSLGGTYEQYF
TGTGCCAGCAGTTTGGGGGGTACCTACGAGCAGTACTTC
>TRBV5-1|TRBD1|17|TRBJ1-1
CASSFSTSGQGFTEAFF
TGCGCCAGCAGCTTCTCTACGTCGGGACAGGGGTTCACTGAAGCTTTCTTT
>TRBV5-8|TRBD2|17|TRBJ2-7
CASSLYGGLAGTYEQYF
TGTGCCAGCAGCTTGTACGGGGGCCTAGCGGGGACCTACGAGCAGTACTTC
>TRBV7-9|TRBD2|15|TRBJ2-7
CASSPLGGGTYEQYF
TGTGCCAGCAGCCCCTTGGGCGGGGGAACCTACGAGCAGTACTTC
>TRBV30|NA|14|TRBJ2-6
CAWSWGAGANVLTF
TGTGCCTGGAGTTGGGGGGCTGGGGCCAACGTCCTGACTTTC
>TRBV9|NA|14|TRBJ1-5
CASSVGVSNQPQHF
TGTGCCAGCAGCGTAGGAGTTAGCAATCAGCCCCAGCATTTT
>TRBV3-1/TRBV3-2|TRBD1|14|TRBJ1-4
CASSQRQGNEKLFF
TGTGCCAGCAGCCAGAGACAGGGAAATGAAAAACTGTTTTTT
>TRBV24-1|TRBD1|18|TRBJ2-2
CATSEPRDRRPNTGELFF
TGTGCCACCAGTGAGCCCCGGGACAGGCGACCGAACACCGGGGAGCTGTTTTTT
>TRBV2|TRBD2|15|TRBJ2-5
CASSFLGGGQETQYF
TGTGCCAGCAGCTTCCTTGGGGGAGGGCAAGAGACCCAGTACTTC
>TRBV3-1/TRBV3-2|TRBD1|16|TRBJ2-2
CASSQDTAGGTGELFF
TGTGCCAGCAGCCAAGATACCGCAGGGGGTACCGGGGAGCTGTTTTTT
>TRBV3-1/TRBV3-2|TRBD1|15|TRBJ1-2
CASSRPAGQGQGYTF
TGTGCCAGCAGCCGACCCGCGGGACAGGGCCAGGGCTACACCTTC
>TRBV19|TRBD1|15|TRBJ2-7
CASSSTGGAIYEQYF
TGTGCCAGTAGTTCGACAGGGGGAGCCATCTATGAGCAGTACTTC